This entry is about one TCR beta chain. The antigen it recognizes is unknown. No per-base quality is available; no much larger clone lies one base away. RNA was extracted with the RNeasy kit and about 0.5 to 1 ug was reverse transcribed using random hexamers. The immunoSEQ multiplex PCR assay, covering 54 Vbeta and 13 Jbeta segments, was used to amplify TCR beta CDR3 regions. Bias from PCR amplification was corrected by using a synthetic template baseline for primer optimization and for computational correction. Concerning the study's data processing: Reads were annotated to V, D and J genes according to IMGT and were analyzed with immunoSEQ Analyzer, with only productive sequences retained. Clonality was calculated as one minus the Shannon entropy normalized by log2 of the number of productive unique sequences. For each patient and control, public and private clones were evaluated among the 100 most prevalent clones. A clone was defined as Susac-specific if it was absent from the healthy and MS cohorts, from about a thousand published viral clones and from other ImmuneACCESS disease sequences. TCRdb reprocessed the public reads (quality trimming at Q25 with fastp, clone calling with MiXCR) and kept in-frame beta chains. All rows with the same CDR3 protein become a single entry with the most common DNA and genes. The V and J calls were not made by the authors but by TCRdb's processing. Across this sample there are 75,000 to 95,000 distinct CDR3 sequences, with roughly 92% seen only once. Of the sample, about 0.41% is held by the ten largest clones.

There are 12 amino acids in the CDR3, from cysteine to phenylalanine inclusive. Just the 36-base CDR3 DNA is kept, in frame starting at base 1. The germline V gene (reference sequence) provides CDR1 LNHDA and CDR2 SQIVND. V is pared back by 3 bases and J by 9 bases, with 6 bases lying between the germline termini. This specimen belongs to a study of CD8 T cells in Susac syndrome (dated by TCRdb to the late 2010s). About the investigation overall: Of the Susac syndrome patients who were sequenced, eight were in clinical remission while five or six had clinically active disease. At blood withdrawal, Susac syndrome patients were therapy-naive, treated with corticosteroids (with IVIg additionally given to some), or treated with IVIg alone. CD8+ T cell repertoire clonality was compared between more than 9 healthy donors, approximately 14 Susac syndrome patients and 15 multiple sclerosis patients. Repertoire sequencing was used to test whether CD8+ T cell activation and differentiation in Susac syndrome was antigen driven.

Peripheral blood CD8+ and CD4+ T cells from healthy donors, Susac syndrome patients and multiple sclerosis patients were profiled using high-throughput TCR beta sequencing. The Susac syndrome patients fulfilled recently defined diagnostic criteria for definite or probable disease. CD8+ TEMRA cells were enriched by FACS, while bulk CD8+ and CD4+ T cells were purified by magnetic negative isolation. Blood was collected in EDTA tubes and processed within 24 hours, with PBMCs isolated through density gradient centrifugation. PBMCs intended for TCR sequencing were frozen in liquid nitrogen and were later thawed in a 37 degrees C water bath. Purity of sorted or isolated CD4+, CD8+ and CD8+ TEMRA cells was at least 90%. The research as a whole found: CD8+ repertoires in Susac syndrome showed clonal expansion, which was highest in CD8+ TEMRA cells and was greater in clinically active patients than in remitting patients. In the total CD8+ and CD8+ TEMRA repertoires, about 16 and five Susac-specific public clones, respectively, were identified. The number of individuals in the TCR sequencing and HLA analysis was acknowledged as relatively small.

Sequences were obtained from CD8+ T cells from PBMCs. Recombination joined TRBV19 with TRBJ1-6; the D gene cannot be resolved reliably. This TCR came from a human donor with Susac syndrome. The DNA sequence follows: TGTGCCAGTAGTATGCCGGGTTCACCCCTCCACTTT. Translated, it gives CASSMPGSPLHF.